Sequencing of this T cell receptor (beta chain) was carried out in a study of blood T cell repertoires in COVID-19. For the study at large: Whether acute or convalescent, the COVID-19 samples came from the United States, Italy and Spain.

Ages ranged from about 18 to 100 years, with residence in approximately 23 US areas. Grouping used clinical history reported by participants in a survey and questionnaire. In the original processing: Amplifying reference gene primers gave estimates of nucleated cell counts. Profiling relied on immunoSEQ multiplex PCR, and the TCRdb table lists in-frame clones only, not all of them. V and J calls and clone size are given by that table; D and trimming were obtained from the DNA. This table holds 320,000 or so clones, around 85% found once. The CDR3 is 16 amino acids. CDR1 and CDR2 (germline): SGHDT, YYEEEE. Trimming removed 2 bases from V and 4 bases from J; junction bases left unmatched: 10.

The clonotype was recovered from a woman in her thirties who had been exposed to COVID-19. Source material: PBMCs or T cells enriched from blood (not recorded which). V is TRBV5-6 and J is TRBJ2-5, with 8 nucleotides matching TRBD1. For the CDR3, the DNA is TGTGCCAGCAGCTTAGTCCGAGGACAGGGTGGAGAGACCCAGTACTTC. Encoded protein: CASSLVRGQGGETQYF.